The sequence of this TCR beta chain was determined in a study of T cell repertoires in cytomegalovirus infection. MiXCR, applied by TCRdb to the reads, yields one record per CDR3 protein. The table lists some 170,000 distinct CDR3 sequences, 17% of them singletons. There are a few counts of this clonotype. V shed 5 bases and J shed 6 bases, with 8 bases lying between them. Germline V CDR1 and CDR2: MDHEN, SYDVKM. The length of the CDR3 is 12 residues. The receptor was derived from a human donor in good health (CMV status not recorded). Some clones in this sample may be carry-over from other donors' samples. The chain combines TRBV28 with TRBJ1-5; D might be TRBD1 (5 bases). The sequencing input was CD8+ T cells from PBMCs. The CDR3 nucleotides read TGTGCCAGCAGTGAGGGGTTTCAGCCCCAGCATTTT. Translating it yields CASSEGFQPQHF.